A single sample gave rise to the 12 T cell receptor beta chains below, sequenced in a study of blood T cell repertoires in COVID-19. The method was immunoSEQ multiplex PCR; TCRdb's version includes in-frame clones alone and lacks a portion of them. The data contain some 130,000 clones, about four fifths of them singletons. Specimen: peripheral blood. These receptors originate from a woman between 55 and 75 years old with active or convalescent COVID-19.

V is TRBV29-1 and J is TRBJ1-2; 10 bases are a match to TRBD1. The CDR3 spans 14 residues. Per germline, CDR1 SQVTM and CDR2 ANQGSEA. The ends lost 7 bases at V and 2 bases at J; junction bases unmatched: 7. CDR3 DNA: TGCAGCGCCCGCCTGGGACAGGGGAACTATGGCTACACCTTC. Translated: CSARLGQGNYGYTF.

The chain carries TRBV27 and TRBJ2-4; 10 nucleotides agree with TRBD1. Germline-derived CDR1 and CDR2 are MNHEY and SMNVEV (reference sequence). The CDR3 has 13 amino acids. V was pared by 5 bases and J by 10 bases, with 5 bases of the junction left unmatched. CDR3 protein: CASSATGGGIQYF. CDR3 sequence (DNA): TGTGCCAGCAGTGCGACAGGGGGCGGGATTCAGTACTTC.

The table lists this clone with a count of one. The genes are TRBV7-2 and TRBJ2-5; TRBD2 matches at 11 bases. This CDR3 region has 17 residues. Losses at the gene ends were 2 bases for V and 5 bases for J; bases not matched to a gene: 10. CDR1 and CDR2 (germline): SGHTA, FQGNSA. CDR3 residues: CASSLPLGVAGGETQYF. For the CDR3, the DNA is TGTGCCAGCAGCTTACCCTTGGGGGTAGCGGGAGGGGAGACCCAGTACTTC.

Here the CDR3 DNA reads TGTGCCAGCAGCGCTCAGGGGGCTTCCTACGAGCAGTACTTC. This codes for CASSAQGASYEQYF. J is TRBJ2-7 and V is TRBV9; 8 bases agree with TRBD1. Trimming removed 3 bases from V and 1 base from J; junction bases left unmatched: 3. Germline CDR1 SGDLS, CDR2 YYNGEE. The CDR3 is 14 amino acids.

The chain is built from TRBV5-1 and TRBJ2-3; no reliable D call. V lost 1 base and J lost 2, with 11 bases in between. The CDR3 has 15 amino acids. In germline, CDR1 is SGHRS, CDR2 YFSETQ. The CDR3 here is CASSLRGSSTDTQYF. CDR3 DNA: TGCGCCAGCAGCTTGCGTGGTAGCTCCACAGATACGCAGTATTTT.

The chain is built from TRBV15 and TRBJ1-1, with D unresolved. The CDR3 is 13 residues long. Germline V gene data show CDR1 as LNHNV and CDR2 as YYDKDF (reference sequence). The ends were cut back, 0 bases at V and 3 bases at J, with 5 bases in the middle. Here the CDR3 DNA reads TGTGCCACCAGCAGAGATCCGTACACTGAAGCTTTCTTT. Residues: CATSRDPYTEAFF.

This chain links TRBV19 with TRBJ2-5, with 10 bases aligning to TRBD1. Per germline, CDR1 LNHDA and CDR2 SQIVND (reference sequence). V lost 3 bases and J lost 1; bases outside the gene matches: 2. CDR3 length equals 15 residues. The CDR3 nucleotides are TGTGCCAGTAGTATCGGGACAGGGGCCCAAGAGACCCAGTACTTC. Translation: CASSIGTGAQETQYF.

This clone has a single count. The J gene is TRBJ1-2, the V gene TRBV28, with 8 bases that match TRBD1. CDR3 length equals 15 residues. Per the germline V gene, CDR1 is MDHEN and CDR2 is SYDVKM. V lost 11 bases and J lost 2; bases outside the gene matches: 13. The CDR3 region is CAASRTGNQNYGYTF. The CDR3 region has the DNA TGTGCCGCATCTCGGACAGGGAACCAGAACTATGGCTACACCTTC.

J is TRBJ2-2 and V is TRBV4-2, with D perhaps TRBD2 (7 bases). The germline V gene encodes CDR1 LGHNA and CDR2 YNFKEQ. Trimming removed 4 bases from V and 4 bases from J, with 16 bases in between. The CDR3 runs to 16 residues. CDR3 bases: TGTGCCAGCAGCCGGCGGGGGCAGGGAGGCACCGGGGAGCTGTTTTTT. This encodes CASSRRGQGGTGELFF.

The chain carries TRBV7-9 and TRBJ1-3; maybe TRBD1 (6 bases). Trimming shortened V by 3 bases and J by 0 bases, and 15 bases separated the two germline ends. Germline CDR1 is SEHNR and CDR2 is FQNEAQ (reference sequence). This CDR3 spans 17 amino acids. CDR3 in amino acids: CASSFGQSVSSGNTIYF. The CDR3 bases are TGTGCCAGCAGCTTCGGACAGTCCGTTAGCTCTGGAAACACCATATATTTT.

The chain employs TRBV5-6 and TRBJ2-7; TRBD2 matches at 9 bases. The CDR3 has 16 residues. With V trimmed by 0 bases and J by 9 bases, 13 bases remained unmatched. From germline, CDR1 is SGHDT and CDR2 YYEEEE. CDR3 residues: CASSLDAGLAGRPQYV. The CDR3 bases are TGTGCCAGCAGCTTGGATGCGGGACTAGCAGGTCGCCCGCAGTACGTC.

The chain is built from TRBV21-1 and TRBJ1-4. TRBV21-1 is designated a pseudogene. The CDR3 has 13 amino acids. This CDR3 is CASSGGEVEKLFF. The CDR3 nucleotides read TGTGCCAGCAGCGGGGGGGAGGTTGAAAAACTGTTTTTT.